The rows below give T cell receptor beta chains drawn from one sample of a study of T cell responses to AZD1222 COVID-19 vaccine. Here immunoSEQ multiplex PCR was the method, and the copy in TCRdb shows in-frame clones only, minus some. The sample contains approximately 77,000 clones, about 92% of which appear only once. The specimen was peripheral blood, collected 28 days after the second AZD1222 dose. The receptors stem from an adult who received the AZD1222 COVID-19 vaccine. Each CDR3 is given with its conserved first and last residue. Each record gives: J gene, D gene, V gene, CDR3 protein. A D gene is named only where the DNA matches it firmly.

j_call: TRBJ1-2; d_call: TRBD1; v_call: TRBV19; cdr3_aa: CASTSGEGGVVGGYTF
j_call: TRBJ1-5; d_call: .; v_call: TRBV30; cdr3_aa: CAWSVADPGRQPQHF
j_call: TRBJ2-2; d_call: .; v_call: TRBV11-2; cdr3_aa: CASSYNSGANTGELFF
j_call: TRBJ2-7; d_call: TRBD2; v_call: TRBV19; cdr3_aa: CASSIEGLAGDYEQYF
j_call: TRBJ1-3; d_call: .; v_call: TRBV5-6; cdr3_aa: CASSGTEDWNTIYF
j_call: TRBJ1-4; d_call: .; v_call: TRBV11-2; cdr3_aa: CASSLDRATNEKLFF
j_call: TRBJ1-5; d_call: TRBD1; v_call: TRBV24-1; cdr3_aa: CATIGRGSYRGQPQHF
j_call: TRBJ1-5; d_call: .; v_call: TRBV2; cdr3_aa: CASFSGSGAGQPQHF
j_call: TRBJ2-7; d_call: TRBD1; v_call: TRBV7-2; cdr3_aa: CASSLATAGGYEQYF
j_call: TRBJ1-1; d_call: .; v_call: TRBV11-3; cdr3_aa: CASSLEGNTEAFF
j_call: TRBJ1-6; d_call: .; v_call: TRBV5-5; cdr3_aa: CASSFRQYNSPLHF
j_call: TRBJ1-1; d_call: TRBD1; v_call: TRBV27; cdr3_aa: CASSPRDRVTEAFF
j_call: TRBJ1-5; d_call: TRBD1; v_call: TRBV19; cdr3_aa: CASSNPGQGLYNQPQHF
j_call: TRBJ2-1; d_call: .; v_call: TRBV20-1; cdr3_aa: CSASGGGYNEQFF
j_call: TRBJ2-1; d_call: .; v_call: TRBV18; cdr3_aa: CASSGGGSYNEQFF
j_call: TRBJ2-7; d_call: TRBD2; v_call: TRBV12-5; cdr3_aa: CASGSGLAGAEQYF
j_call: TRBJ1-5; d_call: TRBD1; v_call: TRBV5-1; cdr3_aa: CASSLTGISNQPQHF